These 23 T cell receptor beta chains originate from one sample sequenced in a study of T cells in Graves' hyperthyroidism and ophthalmopathy. TCR beta CDR3 sequences were amplified from RNA transcripts. Primed by the HTBI set, a first-round RT-PCR was run on the TCR CDR3. Via MiXCR, TCRdb re-called the multiplex PCR reads, giving one row per CDR3 protein. The sample has about 840,000 distinct CDR3 sequences; 38% are singletons. The sequencing sample was made of blood. The receptors derive from a man between 18 and 35 years old with Graves' hyperthyroidism.

As for this clonotype: Possible read error: a much larger clone is one base away. This chain uses TRBV10-3 with TRBJ2-7; D perhaps matches TRBD1 (5 bases). Germline CDR1 and CDR2: ENHRY and SYGVKD. There are 13 residues in the CDR3. The V end was cut by 5 bases, the J end by 3 bases, with 11 bases between. The CDR3 bases are TGTGCCATCAGTTACGGGCAGGGCTACGAGCAGTACTTC. It codes for CAISYGQGYEQYF.

The chain uses TRBV20-1 and TRBJ1-2; the D is unclear. V was pared by 5 bases and J by 8 bases, with 15 bases between. This CDR3 has 12 residues. CDR1 and CDR2 (germline): DFQATT, SNEGSKA (reference sequence). This CDR3 is CSARCPTPGYTF. Written as DNA, the CDR3 is TGCAGTGCTCGCTGTCCCACGCCGGGCTACACCTTC.

This clonotype showed up many times. The chain uses TRBV29-1 and TRBJ2-5, with no clear D. Germline V gene lookup returns CDR1 SQVTM and CDR2 ANQGSEA. Between the trimmed V and J ends, which lost 4 bases and 2 bases, there was a span of 8 bases. The CDR3 runs 12 residues. CDR3 sequence: CSVVGQQETQYF. DNA for the CDR3: TGCAGCGTTGTAGGGCAGCAAGAGACCCAGTACTTC.

Concerning this clonotype: This may come from a read error, since a much larger clone is one base off. The genes are TRBV9 and TRBJ1-2; the D is unclear. The V end was cut by 0 bases, the J end by 4 bases, with 7 bases between. Germline V gene sequence: CDR1 SGDLS, CDR2 YYNGEE. The CDR3 contains 13 residues. In DNA form, the CDR3 reads TGTGCCAGCAGCGTAGAGGACGGCTATGGCTACACCTTC. Its protein product is CASSVEDGYGYTF.

In DNA, the CDR3 is TGCGCCAGCAGCCAAGATTCGGCCGGGACAGGATACTACGAGCAGTACTTC. Protein sequence: CASSQDSAGTGYYEQYF. V gene TRBV10-1 combines with J gene TRBJ2-7; 8 bases align to TRBD1. Germline V gene lookup returns CDR1 WNHNN and CDR2 SYGVQD (reference sequence). J lost 3 bases, V lost 6 bases, and 16 bases had no gene match. This CDR3 region has 17 residues.

This clonotype was counted between two and nine times. The rearrangement uses TRBV7-2 and TRBJ2-5, with D perhaps TRBD1 or TRBD2 (5 bases each). Germline CDR1 and CDR2: SGHTA and FQGNSA. The V end was cut by 5 bases, the J end by 2 bases, with 15 bases between. The CDR3 is made up of 15 amino acids. CDR3 DNA: TGTGCCAGCAGCCAAGTACGGGGCTCGCAAGAGACCCAGTACTTC. Translated: CASSQVRGSQETQYF.

A few counts support this clonotype. The chain uses TRBV7-2 and TRBJ2-7; D may match TRBD1 or TRBD2 (5 bases each). V lost 5 bases and J lost 7, with 18 bases in between. CDR1 is SGHTA, CDR2 FQGNSA, per germline. This CDR3 has 14 amino acids. The CDR3 spells CASSPWGSVREQYF. CDR3 bases: TGTGCCAGCAGCCCCTGGGGGAGCGTTCGGGAGCAGTACTTC.

This clonotype was detected only a few times. The CDR3 DNA reads as TGTGCCAGCCAAGTAGCGGGGGGGTCGTCCGGGGAGCTGTTTTTT. Amino acids: CASQVAGGSSGELFF. This chain links TRBV2 with TRBJ2-2; 11 bases map to TRBD2. The length of the CDR3 is 15 residues. Germline CDR1 and CDR2: SNHLY and FYNNEI. V lost 8 bases, J lost 6 bases, and 8 bases stayed unmatched.

This clonotype showed up many times. CDR3 region: CASSWTGGNTEAFF. Here the CDR3 DNA reads TGTGCCAGCAGCTGGACAGGGGGGAACACTGAAGCTTTCTTT. The chain links TRBV7-9 to TRBJ1-1, with 10 bases aligning to TRBD1. V was pared by 4 bases and J by 1 base, with 0 bases of the junction left unmatched. CDR3 length: 14 residues. Looked up from germline, CDR1 is SEHNR and CDR2 is FQNEAQ (reference sequence).

The chain combines TRBV20-1 with TRBJ1-1; possible D gene TRBD1, 5 bases. This CDR3 contains 14 residues. Germline assignment: CDR1 DFQATT and CDR2 SNEGSKA (reference sequence). V was trimmed by 3 bases and J by 5 bases, leaving 16 bases between them. The DNA of the CDR3 is TGCAGTGCTAGTAAGGGGCGGCTTGGGACTGAAGCTTTCTTT. Translation: CSASKGRLGTEAFF.

This chain joins TRBV13 and TRBJ1-2; 7 nucleotides agree with TRBD1. The CDR3 length is 13 residues. The germline CDR1 and CDR2 sequences are PRHDT and FYEKMQ (reference sequence). V shed 3 bases, J shed 6 bases, and the junction held 4 bases outside the gene matches. The CDR3 DNA reads TGTGCCAGCAGCTTCAGGGGGAAGAATGGCTACACCTTC. It translates to CASSFRGKNGYTF.

The V gene is TRBV4-3, the J gene TRBJ2-7; 12 bases line up with TRBD2. V lost 5 bases, J lost 2 bases, and 4 bases stayed unmatched. The CDR3 is 15 residues long. From germline, CDR1 is LGHNA and CDR2 YSLEER. CDR3 in DNA: TGCGCCAGCAGCAAGCGACTAGCGGGAGCCTACGAGCAGTACTTC. Translation: CASSKRLAGAYEQYF.

This clonotype was counted a few times. This chain uses TRBV5-1 with TRBJ1-1, with TRBD1 matching 7 bases. Germline V gives CDR1 SGHRS, CDR2 YFSETQ. V shed 6 bases and J 1 base; nucleotides not matched to a gene: 9. This CDR3 contains 15 residues. The CDR3 is CASTGQGGSNTEAFF. CDR3 DNA: TGCGCCAGCACGGGGCAGGGGGGGTCGAACACTGAAGCTTTCTTT.

This chain uses TRBV4-1 with TRBJ1-5; D not resolved. Germline V gene lookup returns CDR1 MGHRA and CDR2 YSYEKL. Trimming stripped 1 base from V and 11 bases from J, with 15 bases between. The CDR3 loop spans 14 amino acids. The CDR3 protein is CASSQGPGRVAQHF. The CDR3 coding sequence is TGCGCCAGCAGCCAAGGTCCGGGCCGCGTGGCCCAGCATTTT.

The chain recombines TRBV10-3 with TRBJ1-5; no definite D call. Looked up from germline, CDR1 is ENHRY and CDR2 is SYGVKD. V shed 2 bases and J shed 0 bases, with 8 bases lying between them. The CDR3 runs to 15 residues. The DNA for the CDR3 is TGTGCCATCAGTGAGAGCCAGGATAGCAATCAGCCCCAGCATTTT. Amino acids: CAISESQDSNQPQHF.

In its sample, this clonotype was seen many times. The rearrangement joins TRBV7-9 to TRBJ1-6; D is perhaps TRBD1 (5 bases). Germline CDR1 and CDR2: SEHNR and FQNEAQ (reference sequence). The CDR3 is made up of 15 amino acids. V was shortened by 0 bases and J by 6 bases, with 9 bases between the two germline ends. Written as DNA, the CDR3 is TGTGCCAGCAGCTTAGCAGGGGATGGTAATTCACCCCTCCACTTT. Protein sequence: CASSLAGDGNSPLHF.

The rearrangement uses TRBV6-6 and TRBJ1-3; D unresolved. Germline CDR1 and CDR2: MNHNY and SVGAGI (reference sequence). Deletions cut 6 bases from V and 0 bases from J, with 12 bases between. The CDR3 runs to 15 residues. CDR3 nucleotide sequence: TGTGCCAGCAGACCAGGACCGACCTCTGGAAACACCATATATTTT. It yields the protein CASRPGPTSGNTIYF.

The chain combines TRBV7-9 with TRBJ1-2, with 8 positions matching TRBD1. The CDR3 sequence is 14 residues long. The germline V gene encodes CDR1 SEHNR and CDR2 FQNEAQ (reference sequence). Losses at the gene ends were 0 bases for V and 8 bases for J; bases not matched to a gene: 5. CDR3 DNA sequence: TGTGCCAGCAGCTTAGCGGGGGACAGGCGCGGCTACACCTTC. This translates into CASSLAGDRRGYTF.

This clonotype was counted at least ten times. The gene calls are TRBV7-9 and TRBJ1-3; D is unclear. Trimming stripped 2 bases from V and 2 bases from J, with 7 bases between. CDR1 and CDR2 (germline): SEHNR, FQNEAQ (reference sequence). This CDR3 comprises 14 residues. The CDR3 DNA reads TGTGCCAGCAGCTTAACGGCAGCTGGAAACACCATATATTTT. It encodes CASSLTAAGNTIYF. Variable domain in full (rest from reference TRBV7-9 and TRBJ1-3): DTGVSQNPRHKITKRGQNVTFRCDPISEHNRLYWYRQTLGQGPEFLTYFQNEAQLEKSRLLSDRFSAERPKGSFSTLEIQRTEQGDSAMYLCASSLTAAGNTIYFGEGSWLTVV.

This chain joins TRBV29-1 and TRBJ1-2; D is unresolved. V dropped 7 bases and J dropped 8 bases, with 17 bases sitting between them. This CDR3 spans 12 amino acids. Germline values: CDR1 SQVTM, CDR2 ANQGSEA. Written as DNA, the CDR3 is TGCAGCGCACTCACCCGGGGAGACGGCTACACCTTC. It codes for CSALTRGDGYTF.

At least ten counts were recorded for this clonotype. The V and J genes are TRBV15 and TRBJ1-5; a possible D gene is TRBD1 (5 bases). This CDR3 is built from 15 residues. CDR1 is LNHNV and CDR2 is YYDKDF in the germline V gene (reference sequence). V shed 0 bases and J shed 2 bases, with 8 bases lying between them. The DNA of the CDR3 is TGTGCCACCAGCAGAGATGGAGGGGGCAATCAGCCCCAGCATTTT. This sequence encodes CATSRDGGGNQPQHF. The variable domain in full, with the rest retrieved from reference TRBV15 and TRBJ1-5, is DAMVIQNPRYQVTQFGKPVTLSCSQTLNHNVMYWYQQKSSQAPKLLFHYYDKDFNNEADTPDNFQSRRPNTSFCFLDIRSPGLGDTAMYLCATSRDGGGNQPQHFGDGTRLSIL.

Concerning this clonotype: Likely a read error: the CDR3 ends without its conserved phenylalanine or tryptophan. V usage is TRBV6-1 and J usage is TRBJ1-5, with D unresolved. Germline-derived CDR1 and CDR2 are MNHNS and SASEGT. V gave up 5 bases and J gave up 1 base, with 9 bases separating them. The CDR3 extends over 14 amino acids. CDR3 loop: CASSPGDSNQPQHL. The CDR3 DNA sequence: TGTGCCAGCAGTCCAGGAGACAGCAATCAGCCCCAGCATCTT.

The J gene is TRBJ2-7, the V gene TRBV7-3, with D perhaps given as TRBD1 or TRBD2 (5 bases each). This CDR3 is 14 amino acids long. Trimming took 5 bases from V and 6 from J, leaving 17 bases between them. Germline V CDR1 and CDR2: SGHTA, FQGTGA. DNA of the CDR3: TGTGCCAGCAGCCAAGCCGGGACCTTCGTCGAGCAGTACTTC. Encoded protein: CASSQAGTFVEQYF.